This passage covers 30 T cell receptor beta chains from one sample sequenced in a study of blood T cell repertoires in COVID-19. Some clones are missing from TCRdb's copy, which holds only in-frame ones; the method was immunoSEQ multiplex PCR. Of 180,000 or so clones listed, about four fifths are singletons. Material for sequencing was PBMCs or T cells enriched from blood (not recorded which). The receptors shown here come from a man in his forties or fifties who had recovered from COVID-19.

The V and J genes are TRBV5-6 and TRBJ1-6, with 7 bases that match TRBD1. The germline V gene encodes CDR1 SGHDT and CDR2 YYEEEE. V lost 4 bases and J lost 10; bases outside the gene matches: 14. The CDR3 loop spans 16 amino acids. The CDR3 is CASSRFNRQGQSPLHF. CDR3 sequence (DNA): TGTGCCAGCAGCCGATTTAATAGACAGGGACAATCACCCCTCCACTTT. Full variable domain (remainder filled in from reference TRBV5-6 and TRBJ1-6): DAGVTQSPTHLIKTRGQQVTLRCSPKSGHDTVSWYQQALGQGPQFIFQYYEEEERQRGNFPDRFSGHQFPNYSSELNVNALLLGDSALYLCASSRFNRQGQSPLHFGNGTRLTVT.

This sequence joins TRBV9 and TRBJ1-2, with 9 bases lining up with TRBD1. Germline V gene lookup returns CDR1 SGDLS and CDR2 YYNGEE. This CDR3 is built from 14 residues. The V segment lost 4 bases and the J segment 14 bases; nucleotides outside the gene matches: 15. CDR3: CASSPTRWGTGQTF. The CDR3 nucleotides read TGTGCCAGCAGCCCCACCAGGTGGGGGACAGGGCAGACCTTC.

V usage is TRBV18 and J usage is TRBJ2-1, with D perhaps TRBD1 (6 bases). The CDR3 runs 14 residues. V was cut by 3 bases and J by 6 bases, with 12 bases left in between. Germline-derived CDR1 and CDR2 are KGHSH and LQKENI. CDR3 residues: CASSPPGQRNEQFF. In DNA, the CDR3 is TGTGCCAGCTCACCGCCGGGACAACGCAATGAGCAGTTCTTC.

This chain links TRBV4-1 with TRBJ2-5; 8 positions agree with TRBD2. Germline CDR1 reads MGHRA; CDR2 reads YSYEKL. The CDR3 covers 16 residues. The ends lost 0 bases at V and 0 bases at J; junction bases unmatched: 3. CDR3 residues: CASSQEPSGHQETQYF. The CDR3 nucleotides are TGCGCCAGCAGCCAAGAACCTAGCGGGCACCAAGAGACCCAGTACTTC.

CDR3 residues: CASSSQVGNQETQYF. For the CDR3, the DNA is TGTGCCAGCAGCTCTCAAGTCGGGAACCAAGAGACCCAGTACTTC. The chain has TRBV5-4 and TRBJ2-5; tentative D call: TRBD2 (5 bases). The CDR3 extends over 15 amino acids. The ends were cut back, 3 bases at V and 0 bases at J, with 12 bases in the middle. CDR1 is SGHNT, CDR2 YYREEE, per germline (reference sequence).

The rearrangement joins TRBV30 to TRBJ1-5; D not resolved. There are 15 residues in the CDR3. CDR1 is GTSNPN, CDR2 SVGIG, per germline (reference sequence). The ends were cut back, 3 bases at V and 0 bases at J, with 12 bases in the middle. As DNA, the CDR3 is TGTGCCTGGAGAGAGCGTTCGGTTAGCAATCAGCCCCAGCATTTT. Translating gives CAWRERSVSNQPQHF.

This clone appeared a single time. The J gene is TRBJ1-6, the V gene TRBV6-5; D not certain. This CDR3 region has 15 residues. V dropped 0 bases and J dropped 6 bases, with 9 bases sitting between them. Germline CDR1 MNHEY, CDR2 SVGAGI. The CDR3 loop is CASSYSGGANSPLHF. As DNA, the CDR3 is TGTGCCAGCAGTTACTCAGGCGGAGCTAATTCACCCCTCCACTTT.

The chain uses TRBV6-5 and TRBJ2-2; 10 bases match TRBD2. Germline V gene lookup returns CDR1 MNHEY and CDR2 SVGAGI. This CDR3 spans 15 amino acids. The J segment lost 7 bases and the V segment lost 6 bases, leaving 8 bases of the junction unmatched. Here the CDR3 DNA reads TGTGCCAGCAGCCTTCTAGCGGGAGTTCACGGGGAGCTGTTTTTT. Amino acid sequence: CASSLLAGVHGELFF.

This CDR3 reads CASSPDSSNTEAFF. The CDR3 DNA reads as TGTGCCAGCAGTCCGGACAGTTCGAACACTGAAGCTTTCTTT. J is TRBJ1-1 and V is TRBV6-5; a possible D gene is TRBD1 (6 bases). The germline gives CDR1 MNHEY, CDR2 SVGAGI. V was pared by 5 bases and J by 1 base, with 11 bases between. The CDR3 has 14 amino acids.

The CDR3: CASIARENTGELFF. DNA of the CDR3: TGTGCCAGCATAGCGAGAGAGAACACCGGGGAGCTGTTTTTT. V gene TRBV2 combines with J gene TRBJ2-2, with D tentatively TRBD2 (5 bases). The CDR3 covers 14 residues. Germline V lookup: CDR1 SNHLY, CDR2 FYNNEI. V lost 7 bases and J 1 base, leaving 10 bases between the germline ends.

The chain links TRBV7-9 to TRBJ1-6, with unresolved D. Deletions cut 3 bases from V and 9 bases from J, with 12 bases between. This CDR3 is 14 amino acids long. Germline V gene data show CDR1 as SEHNR and CDR2 as FQNEAQ (reference sequence). The CDR3 region has the DNA TGTGCCAGCAGCTTGGGAGGGTTGGGTTCACCCCTCCACTTT. Its protein product is CASSLGGLGSPLHF.

This clone was counted between two and nine times. The rearrangement uses TRBV6-5 and TRBJ1-6, with 9 bases lining up with TRBD1. There are 15 residues in the CDR3. CDR1 is MNHEY and CDR2 is SVGAGI in the germline V gene. V was pared by 0 bases and J by 10 bases, with 4 bases of the junction left unmatched. CDR3 sequence (DNA): TGTGCCAGCAGTTACTCGAGGACAGGGGAATCACCCCTCCACTTT. Its translation: CASSYSRTGESPLHF.

The chain uses TRBV29-1 and TRBJ1-1; 7 nucleotides match TRBD1. V lost 3 bases to trimming and J lost 5 bases; unmatched junction nucleotides: 9. CDR1 and CDR2 from the germline V gene are SQVTM and ANQGSEA. The CDR3 is made up of 14 amino acids. CDR3 region: CSVDRGTPGTEAFF. The CDR3 DNA follows: TGCAGCGTTGACAGGGGGACCCCGGGTACTGAAGCTTTCTTT.

This clone was detected only a few times. J is TRBJ1-5 and V is TRBV2; the D is unclear. The CDR3 totals 15 residues. Per the germline V gene, CDR1 is SNHLY and CDR2 is FYNNEI. Trimming stripped 6 bases from V and 0 bases from J, with 12 bases between. The CDR3 loop reads CASRRGWDSNQPQHF. The CDR3 coding sequence is TGTGCCAGCAGACGGGGTTGGGATAGCAATCAGCCCCAGCATTTT.

This chain uses TRBV24-1 with TRBJ1-1; the D is unclear. The CDR3 sequence is 14 residues long. Trimming left V 12 bases short and J 1 base short, with 17 bases between. Germline values: CDR1 KGHDR, CDR2 SFDVKD. CDR3 region: CAPHFGVGNTEAFF. CDR3 nucleotide sequence: TGTGCCCCCCACTTCGGGGTTGGGAACACTGAAGCTTTCTTT.

The J gene is TRBJ1-5, the V gene TRBV27; D is unresolved. The V gene's germline CDR1 is MNHEY and CDR2 SMNVEV (reference sequence). The V end lost 0 bases, the J end lost 9 bases, and 9 bases lay between the germline ends. The CDR3 is made up of 13 amino acids. The CDR3 DNA sequence: TGTGCCAGCAGTTTATCGACCGGGAGGCCCCAGCATTTT. It yields the protein CASSLSTGRPQHF.

The V gene is TRBV6-5, the J gene TRBJ2-7; maybe TRBD2 (6 bases). V shed 6 bases and J shed 6 bases, with 15 bases lying between them. The CDR3 extends over 13 amino acids. CDR1 and CDR2 (germline): MNHEY, SVGAGI. The CDR3 nucleotides are TGTGCCAGCAGCTCCGGGGCGGGGACCGAGCAGTACTTC. Its translation is CASSSGAGTEQYF.

The chain is built from TRBV6-1 and TRBJ1-2; unclear D gene. The V gene's germline CDR1 is MNHNS and CDR2 SASEGT. Trimming took off 2 bases at V and 6 bases at J, with 16 bases between the two ends. CDR3 size: 15 residues. CDR3 DNA: TGTGCCAGCAGTGAATATCACACATCACTACATGGCTACACCTTC. Its protein product is CASSEYHTSLHGYTF.

This clone has just a few counts. V usage is TRBV3-1 (or the pseudogene TRBV3-2) and J usage is TRBJ1-1; D is uncertain. Germline V CDR1 and CDR2: LGHDT, YNNKEL (reference sequence). The CDR3 loop spans 12 amino acids. Trimming stripped 4 bases from V and 6 bases from J, with 9 bases between. The CDR3 here is CASSPAGSEAFF. CDR3 nucleotide sequence: TGTGCCAGCAGCCCGGCGGGGTCTGAAGCTTTCTTT.

This clone was detected only once. The chain carries TRBV19 and TRBJ1-2, with D unclear. V gave up 3 bases and J gave up 4 bases, with 15 bases separating them. The CDR3 sequence is 15 residues long. Germline loops: CDR1 LNHDA, CDR2 SQIVND (reference sequence). This CDR3 reads CASSILGSSLYGYTF. CDR3 in DNA: TGTGCCAGTAGTATTTTGGGCTCTTCCCTCTATGGCTACACCTTC.

A few counts support this clone. The chain links TRBV5-6 to TRBJ2-5, with 13 bases matching TRBD2. Germline CDR1 SGHDT, CDR2 YYEEEE. V lost 4 bases to trimming and J lost 3 bases; unmatched junction nucleotides: 15. The CDR3 extends over 19 amino acids. In DNA form, the CDR3 reads TGTGCCAGCAGCCGGGGCCCCGGGACTAGCGGGGCCGAGGAAGAGACCCAGTACTTC. It translates to CASSRGPGTSGAEEETQYF.

The table lists this clone with a count of one. The chain links TRBV18 to TRBJ1-3, with 9 bases identical to TRBD1. The germline CDR1 and CDR2 sequences are KGHSH and LQKENI. The length of the CDR3 is 15 residues. The V and J ends lost 5 bases and 3 bases, in that order; junction bases with no gene match: 5. The CDR3 nucleotides are TGTGCCAGCTCATCGGGACAGGGACTTGGAAACACCATATATTTT. Its translation is CASSSGQGLGNTIYF.

The gene calls are TRBV7-8 and TRBJ2-1, with a weak D call TRBD2 (6 bases). The CDR3 contains 13 residues. Germline V lookup: CDR1 SGHVS, CDR2 FQNEAQ. Trimming shortened V by 5 bases and J by 9 bases, and 14 bases separated the two germline ends. The CDR3 region is CASSPTSRPEQFF. The DNA of the CDR3 is TGTGCCAGCAGCCCAACTAGCAGGCCTGAGCAGTTCTTC.

The J gene is TRBJ2-7, the V gene TRBV25-1; 11 bases line up with TRBD1. Trimming took 5 bases from V and 7 from J; bases not matched to a gene: 16. This CDR3 has 17 residues. Germline V gene sequence: CDR1 MGHDK, CDR2 SYGVNS. The CDR3 DNA follows: TGTGCCAGCAGTCTTTCGCAAGGGGGGACAGGGGGTGGAGAGCAGTACTTC. Translating it yields CASSLSQGGTGGGEQYF.

The chain couples TRBV7-9 to TRBJ2-7, with D perhaps matching TRBD1 (6 bases). The V end lost 6 bases, the J end lost 3 bases, and 9 bases lay between the germline ends. Germline CDR1 reads SEHNR; CDR2 reads FQNEAQ (reference sequence). The length of the CDR3 is 12 residues. The CDR3 reads CASRLQGYEQYF. CDR3 bases: TGTGCCAGCAGACTACAGGGCTACGAGCAGTACTTC.

The chain employs TRBV24-1 and TRBJ2-3; D is possibly TRBD2 (6 bases). The V end lost 7 bases, the J end lost 9 bases, and 13 bases lay between the germline ends. The CDR3 extends over 12 amino acids. Germline V gene sequence: CDR1 KGHDR, CDR2 SFDVKD. The CDR3 bases are TGTGCCACCAGGGCACCGGGGGACACGCAGTATTTT. It yields the protein CATRAPGDTQYF.

This clone was picked up a small number of times. The germline gene is not matched at one end of the junction; a read error may be the cause. This chain joins TRBV10-3 and TRBJ2-1, with 7 positions matching TRBD1. CDR1 ENHRY and CDR2 SYGVKD come from the germline V gene. This CDR3 spans 14 amino acids. The CDR3 reads CAIRGGPTSNEQFF. In nucleotides, the CDR3 is TGTGCAATCAGAGGGGGCCCCACTTCCAATGAGCAGTTCTTC.

The chain couples TRBV2 to TRBJ2-5; D is unresolved. Trimming shortened V by 2 bases and J by 5 bases, and 9 bases separated the two germline ends. Germline lookup yields CDR1 SNHLY and CDR2 FYNNEI. The CDR3 totals 13 residues. This CDR3 reads CASSESNRETQYF. The CDR3 DNA reads TGTGCCAGCAGTGAATCCAACCGGGAGACCCAGTACTTC. Complete variable domain (other parts from reference TRBV2 and TRBJ2-5): EPEVTQTPSHQVTQMGQEVILRCVPISNHLYFYWYRQILGQKVEFLVSFYNNEISEKSEIFDDQFSVERPDGSNFTLKIRSTKLEDSAMYFCASSESNRETQYFGPGTRLLVL.

The V and J genes are TRBV9 and TRBJ2-4; 11 positions agree with TRBD2. V was pared by 0 bases and J by 9 bases, with 5 bases of the junction left unmatched. The germline V gene has CDR1 SGDLS and CDR2 YYNGEE. CDR3 length: 15 residues. CDR3 loop: CASSVGPSGGSIQYF. The CDR3 DNA is TGTGCCAGCAGCGTAGGTCCTAGCGGGGGGAGCATTCAGTACTTC.

V usage is TRBV13 and J usage is TRBJ2-3; maybe TRBD1 (6 bases). The CDR3 sequence is 17 residues long. The V end lost 2 bases, the J end lost 2 bases, and 17 bases lay between the germline ends. Germline V gene data show CDR1 as PRHDT and CDR2 as FYEKMQ (reference sequence). The CDR3: CASSLSRGRSLTDTQYF. The DNA of the CDR3 is TGTGCCAGCAGCTTAAGCAGGGGCCGATCCCTCACAGATACGCAGTATTTT.